These 27 T cell receptor beta chains were sequenced from one sample in a study of T cells in Graves' hyperthyroidism and ophthalmopathy (dated by TCRdb to the late 2010s). The protocol used for the library was multiplex PCR. Data came from an Illumina HiSeq 2000. The TCR beta CDR3 regions were amplified from the RNA transcripts. A first-round RT-PCR of the TCR CDR3 used the HTBI primer set with the Qiagen OneStep RT-PCR kit. TCRdb reworked the public reads: Q25 trimming with fastp, MiXCR clone assembly, productive beta chains retained. Rows matching on CDR3 protein sequence are summarized as one entry with the most common DNA and genes. This sample gives about 360,000 distinct CDR3 sequences in total; 20% to 25% of them show up just once. The ten top clones hold less than 85% of the sample. The sample was blood. Receptors originate from a man aged 45 to 65 with Graves' hyperthyroidism.

Ten or more counts support this clonotype. This rearrangement joins TRBV3-1 to TRBJ1-6; no reliable D call. With 4 bases removed from V and 6 bases from J, the gap between germline ends came to 7 bases. Germline loops: CDR1 LGHDT, CDR2 YNNKEL (reference sequence). The CDR3 loop spans 13 amino acids. In DNA, the CDR3 is TGTGCCAGCAGCCCCCTCGCTAATTCACCCCTCCACTTT. This translates into CASSPLANSPLHF.

Only a few counts were recorded for this clonotype. The CDR3 DNA is TGTGCCAGTACTCTCGGACAGGCAGAAGAGACCCAGTACTTC. It is translated as CASTLGQAEETQYF. V gene TRBV28 combines with J gene TRBJ2-5; 7 nucleotides align to TRBD1. The CDR3 consists of 14 residues. The germline CDR1 and CDR2 sequences are MDHEN and SYDVKM. The trim removed 9 bases at V and 3 bases at J, leaving 10 bases unmatched.

This chain uses TRBV19 with TRBJ1-2, with D hard to call. V lost 3 bases to trimming and J lost 1 base, with 15 bases between them. Looked up from germline, CDR1 is LNHDA and CDR2 is SQIVND (reference sequence). This CDR3 region has 16 residues. The CDR3 nucleotides read TGTGCCAGTAGTATGAACGGAATCCCCCTTAACTATGGCTACACCTTC. Encoded protein: CASSMNGIPLNYGYTF.

V usage is TRBV5-6 and J usage is TRBJ2-7; D is perhaps TRBD2 (5 bases). Deletions cut 0 bases from V and 7 bases from J, with 17 bases between. The CDR3 totals 15 residues. Per the germline V gene, CDR1 is SGHDT and CDR2 is YYEEEE. The CDR3 DNA reads TGTGCCAGCAGCTTGGGGCTAGCTCCGTTGCGGGAGCAGTACTTC. Translating it yields CASSLGLAPLREQYF.

This clonotype was picked up a small number of times. The junction shows a germline mismatch at one end, possibly a read error. This rearrangement joins TRBV3-1 to TRBJ2-1; D is unresolved. The germline V gene encodes CDR1 LGHDT and CDR2 YNNKEL (reference sequence). The CDR3 contains 15 residues. The CDR3 reads CASSDGSSSYNEQFF. For the CDR3, the DNA is TGCGCCAGCAGTGATGGGTCAAGCTCCTACAATGAGCAGTTCTTC.

Ten or more counts support this clonotype. The chain combines TRBV12-3 or TRBV12-4 with TRBJ2-5; perhaps D is TRBD1 or TRBD2 (5 bases each). The V end lost 7 bases, the J end lost 9 bases, and 18 bases lay between the germline ends. The CDR3 consists of 13 residues. The CDR3 coding sequence is TGTGCCAGCACCCCGGGACCCAGGTTGGCCCAGTACTTC. Protein: CASTPGPRLAQYF.

This clonotype was recorded a few times. The chain is built from TRBV4-1 and TRBJ2-4; 8 bases map to TRBD2. The CDR3 is made up of 15 amino acids. V was pared by 1 base and J by 7 bases, with 6 bases of the junction left unmatched. Germline V gene sequence: CDR1 MGHRA, CDR2 YSYEKL. CDR3 nucleotides: TGCGCCAGCAGCCAAGTAGCGGGATCTCGCAACATTCAGTACTTC. Translated: CASSQVAGSRNIQYF.

A few counts support this clonotype. The chain employs TRBV29-1 and TRBJ1-2; 9 bases are a match to TRBD1. Germline trimming cut 3 bases from V and 4 bases from J; bases unmatched to any gene: 3. CDR1 is SQVTM and CDR2 is ANQGSEA in the germline V gene. The CDR3 extends over 13 amino acids. CDR3 region: CSVDRGQGYGYTF. DNA for the CDR3: TGCAGCGTTGACCGGGGACAGGGCTATGGCTACACCTTC.

This clonotype was seen a handful of times. CDR3 sequence: CASSPPDRYQPQHF. The CDR3 coding sequence is TGTGCCAGCAGTCCACCAGACAGATATCAGCCCCAGCATTTT. The rearrangement links TRBV28 to TRBJ1-5, with a possible D match to TRBD1 (5 bases). V was trimmed by 5 bases and J by 5 bases, leaving 13 bases between them. Looked up from germline, CDR1 is MDHEN and CDR2 is SYDVKM. The CDR3 is 14 amino acids.

As for this clonotype: It may be a read error: a sequence one base away is much more abundant. The genes are TRBV4-1 and TRBJ1-1; tentative D call: TRBD1 (5 bases). Germline-derived CDR1 and CDR2 are MGHRA and YSYEKL. CDR3 length: 13 residues. DNA of the CDR3: TGCGCCAGCTGCCAAAGGGGTGGTCCGAAGGCTTTCTTT. Amino acid sequence: CASCQRGGPKAFF.

This sequence joins TRBV20-1 and TRBJ2-7; D perhaps matches TRBD2 (6 bases). This CDR3 contains 13 residues. Trimming removed 5 bases at V and 1 base at J, with 12 bases between. Per germline, CDR1 DFQATT and CDR2 SNEGSKA (reference sequence). CDR3: CSASSAQSYEQYF. CDR3 sequence (DNA): TGCAGTGCTTCTAGCGCGCAGTCCTACGAGCAGTACTTC.

This rearrangement joins TRBV11-2 to TRBJ1-5; TRBD1 agrees at 7 bases. With 5 bases clipped from V and 1 base from J, the junction kept 5 bases outside the gene matches. This CDR3 spans 15 amino acids. Germline CDR1 is SGHAT and CDR2 is FQNNGV. The CDR3 DNA reads as TGTGCCAGCAGCCGATCAGGGGGGAGCAATCAGCCCCAGCATTTT. Its translation is CASSRSGGSNQPQHF.

In its sample, this clonotype was seen many times. This chain links TRBV6-1 with TRBJ2-7, with 13 bases aligning to TRBD2. Germline assignment: CDR1 MNHNS and CDR2 SASEGT. This CDR3 comprises 14 residues. The J segment lost 8 bases and the V segment lost 5 bases, leaving 6 bases of the junction unmatched. This CDR3 reads CASSRLAGGLQQYF. CDR3 bases: TGTGCCAGCAGTCGACTAGCGGGAGGTCTGCAGCAGTACTTC.

The DNA for the CDR3 is TGTGCCAGCGGTAGACAGGGGGACAATGAGCAGTTCTTC. Translated: CASGRQGDNEQFF. This rearrangement joins TRBV11-1 to TRBJ2-1, with 9 bases that match TRBD1. The CDR3 runs 13 residues. The V gene end was trimmed by 8 bases and the J gene end by 5 bases; junction bases not matched to a gene: 4. The V gene's germline CDR1 is SGHAT and CDR2 FQDESV (reference sequence).

This clonotype was seen a handful of times. CDR3 coding DNA: TGCAGTGCCCAGAGGGGACTGCAAAATGAGCAGTTCTTC. This gives the protein CSAQRGLQNEQFF. V gene TRBV20-1 combines with J gene TRBJ2-1; perhaps TRBD2 as D (6 bases). The CDR3 spans 13 residues. Trimming cost V 6 bases and J 7 bases, with 16 bases left between them. Per germline, CDR1 DFQATT and CDR2 SNEGSKA (reference sequence).

This clonotype was recorded many times. This chain uses TRBV11-2 with TRBJ2-3; no reliable D call. The CDR3 contains 16 residues. Trimming pared 5 bases from V and 2 bases from J, leaving 17 bases between. CDR1 SGHAT and CDR2 FQNNGV come from the germline V gene. In nucleotides, the CDR3 is TGTGCCAGCAGCCTGCCTCCCCCTCTACCCACAGATACGCAGTATTTT. Protein: CASSLPPPLPTDTQYF.

This clonotype was observed a few times. The rearrangement links TRBV4-2 to TRBJ2-1, with 8 nucleotides matching TRBD2. V lost 5 bases and J lost 5; bases outside the gene matches: 8. In germline, CDR1 is LGHNA, CDR2 YNFKEQ. The CDR3 length is 15 residues. The CDR3 spells CASSVLAEEDNEQFF. The CDR3 bases are TGTGCCAGCAGCGTACTAGCGGAGGAAGACAATGAGCAGTTCTTC.

This clonotype was observed a few times. This sequence joins TRBV6-1 and TRBJ1-1, with 7 bases that match TRBD1. The CDR3 consists of 17 residues. Unmatched junction bases numbered 14, after V lost 6 bases and J lost 1 base. CDR1 is MNHNS and CDR2 is SASEGT in the germline V gene. CDR3 residues: CASRTRNRGVGNTEAFF. The CDR3 DNA follows: TGTGCCAGCAGGACCCGGAACAGGGGTGTGGGGAACACTGAAGCTTTCTTT.

This chain uses TRBV29-1 with TRBJ2-7, with D maybe TRBD1 (5 bases). The V and J ends lost 3 bases and 5 bases respectively, with 11 bases between them. Looked up from germline, CDR1 is SQVTM and CDR2 is ANQGSEA. The CDR3 spans 12 residues. Here the CDR3 DNA reads TGCAGCGTTGACCCAGGGATGCACGAGCAGTACTTC. Translating it yields CSVDPGMHEQYF.

A word on this clonotype: The junction differs from germline at one of its ends, possibly a read error. The J gene is TRBJ2-1, the V gene TRBV7-2; D gene unclear. The CDR3 is 14 amino acids. Per the germline V gene, CDR1 is SGHTA and CDR2 is FQGNSA. The CDR3 region is CASFGGILYSEQFF. The CDR3 nucleotides are TGTGCCAGTTTCGGCGGCATCCTTTACAGTGAGCAGTTCTTC.

This clonotype was seen a handful of times. The J gene is TRBJ2-2, the V gene TRBV6-1; 9 bases are a match to TRBD1. The germline gives CDR1 MNHNS, CDR2 SASEGT. This CDR3 is 15 amino acids long. Unmatched junction bases numbered 7, after V lost 11 bases and J lost 0 bases. The CDR3 DNA sequence: TGTGCCGCACAACGACAGGGGGCGAACACCGGGGAGCTGTTTTTT. This gives the protein CAAQRQGANTGELFF.

CDR3 protein: CSARRTSGETQYF. CDR3 DNA sequence: TGCAGTGCTAGAAGGACTAGCGGGGAGACCCAGTACTTC. The chain joins TRBV20-1 to TRBJ2-5, with 11 bases fitting TRBD2. The CDR3 length is 13 residues. The V and J ends lost 2 bases and 5 bases, in that order; junction bases with no gene match: 1. The germline gives CDR1 DFQATT, CDR2 SNEGSKA (reference sequence).

This clonotype was detected a few times. The chain is built from TRBV3-1 and TRBJ2-3; 8 bases fit TRBD1. Germline CDR1 and CDR2: LGHDT and YNNKEL (reference sequence). The J segment lost 1 base and the V segment lost 2 bases, leaving 2 bases of the junction unmatched. The CDR3 is 15 residues long. In DNA form, the CDR3 reads TGTGCCAGCAGCCAACGGACAGGGCGCACAGATACGCAGTATTTT. This codes for CASSQRTGRTDTQYF.

V and J are TRBV3-1 and TRBJ2-5; D gene uncertain. Germline V gene lookup returns CDR1 LGHDT and CDR2 YNNKEL (reference sequence). V lost 4 bases, J lost 6 bases, and 6 bases lay in between. The CDR3 consists of 11 residues. DNA of the CDR3: TGTGCCAGCAGCCGCGAGCAGACCCAGTACTTC. Its translation: CASSREQTQYF.

This clonotype was counted many times. The junction shows a germline mismatch at one end, possibly a read error. This chain uses TRBV30 with TRBJ1-2; no reliable D call. There are 13 residues in the CDR3. Germline loops: CDR1 GTSNPN, CDR2 SVGIG (reference sequence). CDR3 amino acids: CAGRETQNYGYTF. CDR3 in DNA: TGTGCCGGGAGGGAGACGCAGAACTATGGCTACACCTTC.

To note about this clonotype: Being one base from a much bigger clone, this may be a read error. V is TRBV25-1 and J is TRBJ2-2; possibly TRBD1 for D (5 bases). The length of the CDR3 is 13 residues. Deletions cut 6 bases from V and 0 bases from J, with 5 bases between. The germline gives CDR1 MGHDK, CDR2 SYGVNS. The CDR3 protein is CASRDTNTGELFF. The CDR3 coding sequence is TGTGCCAGCAGGGACACGAACACCGGGGAGCTGTTTTTT.

This rearrangement joins TRBV2 to TRBJ2-5; D is perhaps TRBD1 or TRBD2 (5 bases each). Germline values: CDR1 SNHLY, CDR2 FYNNEI. This CDR3 has 14 residues. The V end lost 8 bases, the J end lost 2 bases, and 15 bases lay between the germline ends. This chain's CDR3 is CASAKTEGQETQYF. Written as DNA, the CDR3 is TGTGCCAGCGCTAAGACAGAGGGACAAGAGACCCAGTACTTC. Drawing the rest from reference TRBV2 and TRBJ2-5, the complete variable domain is EPEVTQTPSHQVTQMGQEVILRCVPISNHLYFYWYRQILGQKVEFLVSFYNNEISEKSEIFDDQFSVERPDGSNFTLKIRSTKLEDSAMYFCASAKTEGQETQYFGPGTRLLVL.